The count of the clone carrying this T cell receptor (beta chain) is one. The antigen is undetermined. The CDR3 extends over 12 amino acids. Trimming took 5 bases from V and 4 from J, leaving 11 bases between them. Germline lookup yields CDR1 DFQATT and CDR2 SNEGSKA (reference sequence). These data belong to a study of T cell repertoires in cytomegalovirus infection. TCRdb processed the reads anew with MiXCR; each CDR3 protein has one entry. The repertoire holds around 360,000 distinct CDR3 sequences, about a third seen once, with roughly 14% in the top ten. This clonotype originated in a human donor in good health (CMV status not recorded). Some clones in this sample may be carry-over from other donors' samples. The specimen comprised cultured PBMCs, sampled from culture after CMV antigen stimulation. V is TRBV20-1 and J is TRBJ1-1; no reliable D call. CDR3 in amino acids: CSADPGLTEAFF. The CDR3 DNA reads as TGCAGTGCTGACCCGGGCCTCACTGAAGCTTTCTTT.